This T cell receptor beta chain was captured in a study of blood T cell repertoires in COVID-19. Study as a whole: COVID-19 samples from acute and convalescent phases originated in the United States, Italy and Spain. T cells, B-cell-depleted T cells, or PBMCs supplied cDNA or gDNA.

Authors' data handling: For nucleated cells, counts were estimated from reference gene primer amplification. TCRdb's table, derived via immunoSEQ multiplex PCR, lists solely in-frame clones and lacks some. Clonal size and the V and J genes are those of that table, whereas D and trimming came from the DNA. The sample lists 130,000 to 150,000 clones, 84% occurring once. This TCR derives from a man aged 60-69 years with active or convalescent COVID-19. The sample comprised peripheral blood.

The CDR3 loop reads CASSPRAPGQGAGELFF. The CDR3 nucleotides read TGTGCCAGCAGTCCGCGAGCGCCGGGACAGGGGGCCGGGGAGCTGTTTTTT. The genes are TRBV27 and TRBJ2-2; TRBD1 matches at 11 bases. This CDR3 has 17 amino acids. Trimming cost V 5 bases and J 6 bases; bases outside gene matches: 11. Germline CDR1 reads MNHEY; CDR2 reads SMNVEV (reference sequence).